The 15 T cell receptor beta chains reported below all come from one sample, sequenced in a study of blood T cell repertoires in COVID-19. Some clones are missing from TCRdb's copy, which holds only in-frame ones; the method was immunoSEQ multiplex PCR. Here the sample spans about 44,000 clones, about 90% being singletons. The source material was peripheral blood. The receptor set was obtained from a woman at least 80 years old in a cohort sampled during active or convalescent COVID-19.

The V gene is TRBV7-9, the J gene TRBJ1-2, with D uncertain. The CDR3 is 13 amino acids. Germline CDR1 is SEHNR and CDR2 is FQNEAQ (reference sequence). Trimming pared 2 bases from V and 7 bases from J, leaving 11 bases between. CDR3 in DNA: TGTGCCAGCAGCTTATCGACAAGCTTTGGCTACACCTTC. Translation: CASSLSTSFGYTF.

The CDR3 DNA reads as TGTGCCACCAGCAGAGTGGGTGGGGCAGGTGATCCCTACGAGCAGTACTTC. Protein product: CATSRVGGAGDPYEQYF. The chain uses TRBV15 and TRBJ2-7; D possibly corresponds to TRBD1 (5 bases). The CDR3 sequence is 17 residues long. V was shortened by 1 base and J by 2 bases, with 18 bases between the two germline ends. Germline lookup yields CDR1 LNHNV and CDR2 YYDKDF (reference sequence).

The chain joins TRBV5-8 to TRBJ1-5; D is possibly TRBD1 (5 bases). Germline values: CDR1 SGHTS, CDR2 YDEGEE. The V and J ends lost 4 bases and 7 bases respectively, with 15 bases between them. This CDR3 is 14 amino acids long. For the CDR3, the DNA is TGTGCCAGCAGCCTGATGGGGGAGGGACAGCCCCAGCATTTT. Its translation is CASSLMGEGQPQHF.

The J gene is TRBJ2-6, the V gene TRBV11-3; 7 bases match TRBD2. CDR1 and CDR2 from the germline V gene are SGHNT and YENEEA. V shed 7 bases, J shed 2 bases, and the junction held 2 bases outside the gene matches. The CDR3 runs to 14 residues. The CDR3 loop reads CASKGGAGANVLTF. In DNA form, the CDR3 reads TGTGCCAGCAAGGGAGGGGCTGGGGCCAACGTCCTGACTTTC. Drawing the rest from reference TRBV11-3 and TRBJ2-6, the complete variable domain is EAGVVQSPRYKIIEKKQPVAFWCNPISGHNTLYWYLQNLGQGPELLIRYENEEAVDDSQLPKDRFSAERLKGVDSTLKIQPAELGDSAVYLCASKGGAGANVLTFGAGSRLTVL.

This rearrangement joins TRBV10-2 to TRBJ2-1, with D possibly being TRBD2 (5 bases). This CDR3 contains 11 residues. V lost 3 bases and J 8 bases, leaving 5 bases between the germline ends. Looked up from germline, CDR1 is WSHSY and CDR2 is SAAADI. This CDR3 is CASSELDEQFF. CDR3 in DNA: TGCGCCAGCAGTGAACTAGATGAGCAGTTCTTC.

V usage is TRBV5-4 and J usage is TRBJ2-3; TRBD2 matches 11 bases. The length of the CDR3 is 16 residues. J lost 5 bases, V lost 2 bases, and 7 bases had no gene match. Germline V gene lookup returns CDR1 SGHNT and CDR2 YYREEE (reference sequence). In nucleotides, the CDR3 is TGTGCCAGCAGCTTCTTTGTTGGGACTAGCGGAGATACGCAGTATTTT. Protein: CASSFFVGTSGDTQYF.

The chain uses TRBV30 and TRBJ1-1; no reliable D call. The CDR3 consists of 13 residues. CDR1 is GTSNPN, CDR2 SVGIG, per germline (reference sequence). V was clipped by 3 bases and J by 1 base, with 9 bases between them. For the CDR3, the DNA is TGTGCCTGGAGCGTCTACAGGAACACTGAAGCTTTCTTT. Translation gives CAWSVYRNTEAFF.

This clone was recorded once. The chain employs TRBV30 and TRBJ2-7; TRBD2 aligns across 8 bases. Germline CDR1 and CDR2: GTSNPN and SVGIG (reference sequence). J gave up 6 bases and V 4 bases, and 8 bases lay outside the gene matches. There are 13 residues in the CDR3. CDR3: CAWNRGLAPEQYF. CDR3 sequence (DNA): TGTGCCTGGAATCGAGGACTAGCTCCCGAGCAGTACTTC.

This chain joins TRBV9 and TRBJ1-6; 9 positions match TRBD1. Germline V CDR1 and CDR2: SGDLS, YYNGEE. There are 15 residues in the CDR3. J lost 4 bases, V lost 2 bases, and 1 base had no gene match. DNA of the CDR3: TGTGCCAGCAGCGTGGGACAGGGTTATAATTCACCCCTCCACTTT. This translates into CASSVGQGYNSPLHF.

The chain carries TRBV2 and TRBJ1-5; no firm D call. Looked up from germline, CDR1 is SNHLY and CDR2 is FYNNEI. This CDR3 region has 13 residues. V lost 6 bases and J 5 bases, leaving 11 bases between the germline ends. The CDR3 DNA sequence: TGTGCCAGCAGCCCCGCCCTAGATCAGCCCCAGCATTTT. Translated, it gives CASSPALDQPQHF. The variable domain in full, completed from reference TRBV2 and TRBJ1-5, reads EPEVTQTPSHQVTQMGQEVILRCVPISNHLYFYWYRQILGQKVEFLVSFYNNEISEKSEIFDDQFSVERPDGSNFTLKIRSTKLEDSAMYFCASSPALDQPQHFGDGTRLSIL.

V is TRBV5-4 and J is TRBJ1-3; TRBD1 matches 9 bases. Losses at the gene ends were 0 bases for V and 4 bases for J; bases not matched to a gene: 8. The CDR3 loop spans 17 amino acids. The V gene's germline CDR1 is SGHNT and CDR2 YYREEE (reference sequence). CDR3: CASSLGGNRGQGNTIYF. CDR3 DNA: TGTGCCAGCAGCTTGGGTGGGAACAGGGGGCAAGGAAACACCATATATTTT. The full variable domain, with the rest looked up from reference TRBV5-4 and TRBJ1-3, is ETGVTQSPTHLIKTRGQQVTLRCSSQSGHNTVSWYQQALGQGPQFIFQYYREEENGRGNFPPRFSGLQFPNYSSELNVNALELDDSALYLCASSLGGNRGQGNTIYFGEGSWLTVV.

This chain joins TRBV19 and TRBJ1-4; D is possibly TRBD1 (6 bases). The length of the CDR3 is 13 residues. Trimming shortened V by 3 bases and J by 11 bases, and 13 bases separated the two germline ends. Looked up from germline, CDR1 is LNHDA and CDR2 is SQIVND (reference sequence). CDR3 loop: CASSMLGALKLFF. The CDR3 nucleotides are TGTGCCAGTAGTATGCTGGGGGCGTTGAAACTGTTTTTT.

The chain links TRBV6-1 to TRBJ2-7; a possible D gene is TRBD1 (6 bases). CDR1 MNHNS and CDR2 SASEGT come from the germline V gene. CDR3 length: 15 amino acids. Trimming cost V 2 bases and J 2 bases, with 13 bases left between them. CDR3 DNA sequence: TGTGCCAGCAGTGAAAGTGGGCAGGGGCCCTACGAGCAGTACTTC. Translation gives CASSESGQGPYEQYF.

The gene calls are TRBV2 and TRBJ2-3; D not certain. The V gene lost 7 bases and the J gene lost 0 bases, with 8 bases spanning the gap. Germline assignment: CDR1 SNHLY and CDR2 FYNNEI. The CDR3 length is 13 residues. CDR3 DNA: TGTGCCAGCATATCCTCTAGCACAGATACGCAGTATTTT. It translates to CASISSSTDTQYF.

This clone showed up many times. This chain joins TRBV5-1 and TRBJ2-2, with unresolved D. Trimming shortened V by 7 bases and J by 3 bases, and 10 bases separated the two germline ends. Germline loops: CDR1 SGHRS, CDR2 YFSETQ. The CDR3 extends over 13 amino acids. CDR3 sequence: CASADTDTGELFF. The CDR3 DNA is TGCGCCAGCGCTGACACCGACACCGGGGAGCTGTTTTTT.